This passage covers 15 T cell receptor beta chains from one sample sequenced in a study of blood T cell repertoires in COVID-19. The repertoire was sequenced with immunoSEQ multiplex PCR; TCRdb's copy has only in-frame clones and lacks some. Here the sample spans some 160,000 clones, 70% to 90% being singletons. Sequences were obtained from PBMCs or T cells enriched from blood (not recorded which). The receptors stem from a woman aged 40 to 49 who had recovered from COVID-19.

The V gene is TRBV4-1, the J gene TRBJ1-4, with D possibly TRBD1 on 6 matching bases. Trimming took off 0 bases at V and 10 bases at J, with 15 bases between the two ends. Germline V gene data show CDR1 as MGHRA and CDR2 as YSYEKL. This CDR3 is built from 15 residues. CDR3 region: CASSQDLQGTGKLFF. CDR3 DNA sequence: TGCGCCAGCAGCCAAGATCTACAGGGAACGGGAAAACTGTTTTTT.

J is TRBJ2-1 and V is TRBV19; TRBD1 is a possible D gene (5 bases). V lost 3 bases and J lost 9, with 15 bases in between. The CDR3 length is 14 residues. Germline loops: CDR1 LNHDA, CDR2 SQIVND (reference sequence). CDR3 nucleotide sequence: TGTGCCAGTAGTATTTTGGCAGGGCGAGCTGAGCAGTTCTTC. This translates into CASSILAGRAEQFF.

The chain links TRBV30 to TRBJ1-5; maybe TRBD1 (5 bases). The CDR3 covers 15 residues. CDR1 is GTSNPN and CDR2 is SVGIG in the germline V gene (reference sequence). V was pared by 0 bases and J by 6 bases, with 15 bases between. CDR3 DNA: TGTGCCTGGAGTGTTGGGGGAGGCCCAGGTCAGCCCCAGCATTTT. Translating gives CAWSVGGGPGQPQHF.

This rearrangement joins TRBV29-1 to TRBJ2-6; 8 bases line up with TRBD1. Germline values: CDR1 SQVTM, CDR2 ANQGSEA. The trim removed 4 bases at V and 1 base at J, leaving 3 bases unmatched. The CDR3 spans 15 residues. The CDR3 region is CSVVDRGSGANVLTF. The CDR3 DNA is TGCAGCGTTGTCGACAGGGGATCTGGGGCCAACGTCCTGACTTTC.

The chain links TRBV18 to TRBJ1-5; D uncertain. Deletions cut 2 bases from V and 5 bases from J, with 7 bases between. Per the germline V gene, CDR1 is KGHSH and CDR2 is LQKENI. The CDR3 extends over 13 amino acids. The DNA for the CDR3 is TGTGCCAGCTCACCAACGAGGGATCAGCCCCAGCATTTT. Translating it yields CASSPTRDQPQHF.

The CDR3 coding sequence is TGTGCCACCAGCAGCTCTAGCGGGGGATACAATGAGCAGTTCTTC. It specifies CATSSSSGGYNEQFF. The chain uses TRBV15 and TRBJ2-1; 10 bases align to TRBD2. V was pared by 3 bases and J by 4 bases, with 3 bases of the junction left unmatched. Germline V gene data show CDR1 as LNHNV and CDR2 as YYDKDF (reference sequence). This CDR3 region has 15 residues. Supplemented by reference TRBV15 and TRBJ2-1, the full variable domain reads DAMVIQNPRYQVTQFGKPVTLSCSQTLNHNVMYWYQQKSSQAPKLLFHYYDKDFNNEADTPDNFQSRRPNTSFCFLDIRSPGLGDTAMYLCATSSSSGGYNEQFFGPGTRLTVL.

The chain uses TRBV7-9 and TRBJ2-5; a weak D match, TRBD2 (5 bases). The CDR3 has 12 amino acids. V gave up 5 bases and J gave up 5 bases, with 9 bases separating them. Germline V gives CDR1 SEHNR, CDR2 FQNEAQ (reference sequence). As DNA, the CDR3 is TGTGCCAGCAGCCTCCCGGGGGAGACCCAGTACTTC. This gives the protein CASSLPGETQYF.

The chain is built from TRBV7-3 and TRBJ2-1; the match to TRBD2 covers 11 bases. This CDR3 region has 16 residues. The J segment lost 5 bases and the V segment lost 1 base, leaving 4 bases of the junction unmatched. Germline V gene data show CDR1 as SGHTA and CDR2 as FQGTGA. CDR3: CASSLILTSGNNEQFF. The CDR3 DNA is TGTGCCAGCAGCTTAATCCTGACTAGCGGGAACAATGAGCAGTTCTTC.

The CDR3 here is CASSFHGSGSSNEQFF. The DNA for the CDR3 is TGTGCCAGCAGCTTCCACGGTAGCGGGAGCAGCAATGAGCAGTTCTTC. The rearrangement uses TRBV11-1 and TRBJ2-1, with 9 nucleotides matching TRBD2. The germline CDR1 and CDR2 sequences are SGHAT and FQDESV (reference sequence). V was clipped by 3 bases and J by 6 bases; unmatched bases: 9. This CDR3 is built from 16 residues. Supplemented by reference TRBV11-1 and TRBJ2-1, the full variable domain reads EAEVAQSPRYKITEKSQAVAFWCDPISGHATLYWYRQILGQGPELLVQFQDESVVDDSQLPKDRFSAERLKGVDSTLKIQPAELGDSAMYLCASSFHGSGSSNEQFFGPGTRLTVL.

This clone was detected a few times. V usage is TRBV6-5 and J usage is TRBJ1-1, with 11 bases identical to TRBD1. Germline CDR1 is MNHEY and CDR2 is SVGAGI. Trimming at V came to 7 bases and at J to 6 bases, leaving 7 bases not matched to a gene. This CDR3 contains 14 residues. DNA of the CDR3: TGTGCCAGCATTCCGGGACAGGGGGTCTCTGAAGCTTTCTTT. It specifies CASIPGQGVSEAFF.

This clone was counted only a few times. The rearrangement links TRBV15 to TRBJ1-2, with TRBD1 matching over 8 bases. The CDR3 loop spans 16 amino acids. The V gene's germline CDR1 is LNHNV and CDR2 YYDKDF (reference sequence). V shed 1 base and J 4 bases; nucleotides not matched to a gene: 8. The CDR3 DNA reads as TGTGCCACCAGCAGAGCAGGGGCAGGGGGCCCCTATGGCTACACCTTC. Its translation: CATSRAGAGGPYGYTF. The variable domain in full, completed from reference TRBV15 and TRBJ1-2, reads DAMVIQNPRYQVTQFGKPVTLSCSQTLNHNVMYWYQQKSSQAPKLLFHYYDKDFNNEADTPDNFQSRRPNTSFCFLDIRSPGLGDTAMYLCATSRAGAGGPYGYTFGSGTRLTVV.

The chain uses TRBV23-1 and TRBJ2-4; 8 bases match TRBD1. TRBV23-1 belongs to the ORF category, with a function that is uncertain. Unmatched junction bases numbered 15, after V lost 1 base and J lost 1 base. This CDR3 comprises 20 residues. The CDR3 DNA reads TGCGCCAGCAGTCAATTCCGCCGGACAGGGACCGACCTGGCCAAAAACATTCAGTACTTC. Residues: CASSQFRRTGTDLAKNIQYF.

J is TRBJ2-7 and V is TRBV23-1, with a possible D match to TRBD1 (6 bases). TRBV23-1 is reported as an ORF; its role is uncertain. The V gene lost 4 bases and the J gene lost 0 bases, with 19 bases spanning the gap. The length of the CDR3 is 17 residues. CDR3 DNA sequence: TGCGCCAGCAGTCCAGCCGGGACACAGAACGTCTCCTACGAGCAGTACTTC. This translates into CASSPAGTQNVSYEQYF.

The J gene is TRBJ1-1, the V gene TRBV7-9; no clear D. Per germline, CDR1 SEHNR and CDR2 FQNEAQ (reference sequence). Trimming took off 3 bases at V and 1 base at J, with 6 bases between the two ends. The CDR3 has 13 residues. The CDR3 DNA follows: TGTGCCAGCAGCTTGGGGAGGAACACTGAAGCTTTCTTT. It is translated as CASSLGRNTEAFF.

This clone was detected a few times. The chain is built from TRBV19 and TRBJ1-5, with TRBD1 matching 8 bases. The junction had 8 bases not matched to a gene; V was cut back by 7 bases and J by 0 bases. The CDR3 contains 16 residues. The germline CDR1 and CDR2 sequences are LNHDA and SQIVND (reference sequence). CDR3 bases: TGTGCCAGTACCAAGACAGGGGACCATAGCAATCAGCCCCAGCATTTT. It encodes CASTKTGDHSNQPQHF. The full variable domain, with the rest looked up from reference TRBV19 and TRBJ1-5, is DGGITQSPKYLFRKEGQNVTLSCEQNLNHDAMYWYRQDPGQGLRLIYYSQIVNDFQKGDIAEGYSVSREKKESFPLTVTSAQKNPTAFYLCASTKTGDHSNQPQHFGDGTRLSIL.